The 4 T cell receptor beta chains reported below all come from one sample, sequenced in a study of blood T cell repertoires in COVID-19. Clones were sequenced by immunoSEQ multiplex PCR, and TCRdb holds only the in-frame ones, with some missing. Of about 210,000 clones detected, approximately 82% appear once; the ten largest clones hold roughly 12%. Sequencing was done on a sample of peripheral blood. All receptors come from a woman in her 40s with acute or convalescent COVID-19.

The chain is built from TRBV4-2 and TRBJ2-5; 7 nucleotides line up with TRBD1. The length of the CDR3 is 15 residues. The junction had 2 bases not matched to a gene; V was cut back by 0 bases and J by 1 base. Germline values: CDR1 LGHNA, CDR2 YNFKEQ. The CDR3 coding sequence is TGTGCCAGCAGCCAAGACGGACAGGCCCAAGAGACCCAGTACTTC. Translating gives CASSQDGQAQETQYF.

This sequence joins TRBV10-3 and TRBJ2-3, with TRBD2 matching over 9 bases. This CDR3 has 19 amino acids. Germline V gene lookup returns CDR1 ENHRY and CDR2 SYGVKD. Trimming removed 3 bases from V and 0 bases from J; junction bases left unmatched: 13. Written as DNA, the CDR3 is TGTGCCATCAGTGATTTAGCGGGGGCGACACTTGGTAGCACAGATACGCAGTATTTT. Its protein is CAISDLAGATLGSTDTQYF.

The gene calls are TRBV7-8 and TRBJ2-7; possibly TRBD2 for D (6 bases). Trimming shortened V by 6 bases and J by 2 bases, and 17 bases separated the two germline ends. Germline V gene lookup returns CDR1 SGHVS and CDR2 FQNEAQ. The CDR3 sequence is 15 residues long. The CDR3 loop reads CASSPLQGGPYEQYF. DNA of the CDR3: TGTGCCAGCAGTCCCCTCCAGGGAGGCCCCTACGAGCAGTACTTC.

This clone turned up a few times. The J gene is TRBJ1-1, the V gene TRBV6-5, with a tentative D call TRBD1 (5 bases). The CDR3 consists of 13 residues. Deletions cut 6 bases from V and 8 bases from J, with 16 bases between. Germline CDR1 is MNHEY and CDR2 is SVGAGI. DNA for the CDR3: TGTGCCAGCAGCCTCGTCTGGGGCGAGGAAGCTTTCTTT. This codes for CASSLVWGEEAFF.